This is a list of T cell receptor beta chains from one sample in a study of CD8+CD57+ T cells in acquired aplastic anemia. TCRdb called the reads again in MiXCR, with one record for every CDR3 protein. This table has 150,000 to 180,000 distinct CDR3 sequences, approximately 52% appearing once. Sequencing was performed on sorted CD4+, CD8+, or CD8+CD57+ T cells (not recorded which) from PBMCs. These receptors all stem from a human donor with aplastic anemia. The CDR3 runs from the conserved cysteine through the conserved F or W. The D gene is left open where the match is weak. Rows may omit the clone size; those that give it use once, few, many or a size class.

j_call: TRBJ2-1; v_call: TRBV7-2; d_call: .; clone_size: few; cdr3_aa: CASSYLGSQFF; cdr3_nt: TGTGCCAGCAGTTACCTTGGGTCCCAGTTCTTC
j_call: TRBJ2-7; v_call: TRBV19; d_call: TRBD1; clone_size: .; cdr3_aa: CASSIRQGTALYEQYF; cdr3_nt: TGTGCCAGTAGTATACGACAGGGGACGGCCCTCTACGAGCAGTACTTC
j_call: TRBJ1-2; v_call: TRBV6-1; d_call: .; clone_size: once; cdr3_aa: CASSLAGERGGYTF; cdr3_nt: TGTGCCAGCAGTCTGGCAGGGGAGCGGGGTGGCTACACCTTC
j_call: TRBJ2-7; v_call: TRBV20-1; d_call: .; clone_size: .; cdr3_aa: CSAEDPLGEQYF; cdr3_nt: TGCAGTGCTGAGGACCCCCTCGGCGAGCAGTACTTC
j_call: TRBJ2-2; v_call: TRBV2; d_call: .; clone_size: .; cdr3_aa: CAGKVEASGTGELFF; cdr3_nt: TGTGCCGGCAAGGTGGAGGCGTCGGGCACCGGGGAGCTGTTTTTT
j_call: TRBJ2-1; v_call: TRBV2; d_call: .; clone_size: .; cdr3_aa: CASIPAYFTYNEQFF; cdr3_nt: TGTGCCAGCATACCGGCCTATTTCACCTACAATGAGCAGTTCTTC
j_call: TRBJ2-3; v_call: TRBV15; d_call: .; clone_size: few; cdr3_aa: CATSRGTASTDTQYF; cdr3_nt: TGTGCCACCAGCAGGGGGACGGCTAGCACAGATACGCAGTATTTT
j_call: TRBJ2-3; v_call: TRBV19; d_call: .; clone_size: many; cdr3_aa: CASSGTGLTDTQYF; cdr3_nt: TGTGCCAGTAGCGGGACTGGGCTCACAGATACGCAGTATTTT
j_call: TRBJ2-7; v_call: TRBV20-1; d_call: TRBD2; clone_size: .; cdr3_aa: CSVLAGLESEQYF; cdr3_nt: TGCAGTGTATTGGCTGGACTAGAGAGCGAGCAGTACTTC
j_call: TRBJ1-5; v_call: TRBV6-1; d_call: TRBD1; clone_size: .; cdr3_aa: CASSSGQLQHF; cdr3_nt: TGTGCCAGCAGCTCGGGACAGTTACAGCATTTT
j_call: TRBJ1-2; v_call: TRBV3-1; d_call: .; clone_size: many; cdr3_aa: CASSQDLSQGIYGYTF; cdr3_nt: TGTGCCAGCAGCCAAGATCTTAGTCAGGGTATCTATGGCTACACCTTC
j_call: TRBJ2-1; v_call: TRBV11-1; d_call: .; clone_size: once; cdr3_aa: CASSFYICPLVDGDNEQFF; cdr3_nt: .
j_call: TRBJ2-1; v_call: TRBV12-5; d_call: TRBD2; clone_size: .; cdr3_aa: CASGRLRREDSNEQFF; cdr3_nt: TGTGCTAGTGGCCGGTTGAGGCGGGAGGATAGCAATGAGCAGTTCTTC
j_call: TRBJ2-7; v_call: TRBV2; d_call: .; clone_size: few; cdr3_aa: CASRVASYEQYF; cdr3_nt: TGTGCCAGCAGGGTAGCGAGCTACGAGCAGTACTTC
j_call: TRBJ2-4; v_call: TRBV13; d_call: TRBD1; clone_size: .; cdr3_aa: CASSQDRVKNIQYF; cdr3_nt: TGTGCCAGCAGCCAAGACAGGGTCAAAAACATTCAGTACTTC
j_call: TRBJ2-3; v_call: TRBV2; d_call: .; clone_size: many; cdr3_aa: CASSPRWGDMQYF; cdr3_nt: TGTGCCAGCAGCCCTCGCTGGGGAGATATGCAGTATTTT
j_call: TRBJ1-2; v_call: TRBV10-3; d_call: TRBD1; clone_size: .; cdr3_aa: CAIGPGQTYGYTF; cdr3_nt: TGTGCCATCGGACCGGGACAGACCTATGGCTACACCTTC
j_call: TRBJ1-2; v_call: TRBV7-9; d_call: .; clone_size: .; cdr3_aa: CALAEDYGYTF; cdr3_nt: TGTGCCCTAGCAGAAGACTATGGCTACACCTTC
j_call: TRBJ1-2; v_call: TRBV2; d_call: .; clone_size: few; cdr3_aa: CASRTTQAYGYTF; cdr3_nt: TGTGCCAGCAGGACGACACAAGCCTATGGCTACACCTTC
j_call: TRBJ1-1; v_call: TRBV4-2; d_call: TRBD1; clone_size: many; cdr3_aa: CASSQAGGNTEAFF; cdr3_nt: TGTGCCAGCAGCCAAGCAGGGGGGAACACTGAAGCTTTCTTT
j_call: TRBJ1-5; v_call: TRBV9; d_call: .; clone_size: once; cdr3_aa: CASSVGQASNQPQHF; cdr3_nt: TGTGCCAGCAGCGTAGGACAGGCTAGCAATCAGCCCCAGCATTTT
j_call: TRBJ2-7; v_call: TRBV7-8; d_call: TRBD1; clone_size: many; cdr3_aa: CASSLVGTADQYF; cdr3_nt: TGTGCCAGCAGCTTAGTTGGGACAGCCGATCAGTACTTC
j_call: TRBJ1-4; v_call: TRBV7-9; d_call: .; clone_size: many; cdr3_aa: CASSLDGEKLFF; cdr3_nt: TGTGCCAGCAGCTTAGATGGTGAAAAACTGTTTTTT
j_call: TRBJ2-7; v_call: TRBV24-1; d_call: .; clone_size: .; cdr3_aa: CATSDTARSYEQYF; cdr3_nt: TGTGCCACCAGTGATACAGCCCGCTCCTACGAGCAGTACTTC
j_call: TRBJ2-3; v_call: TRBV15; d_call: TRBD2; clone_size: few; cdr3_aa: CATSLAGGPADTQYF; cdr3_nt: TGTGCCACCAGCTTAGCGGGAGGGCCTGCAGATACGCAGTATTTT
j_call: TRBJ2-3; v_call: TRBV5-6; d_call: .; clone_size: many; cdr3_aa: CASSFVTVATSTDTQYF; cdr3_nt: TGTGCCAGCAGCTTCGTGACAGTAGCTACTAGCACAGATACGCAGTATTTT
j_call: TRBJ1-1; v_call: TRBV6-5; d_call: TRBD1; clone_size: many; cdr3_aa: CASSPGQGRLAFF; cdr3_nt: TGTGCCAGCAGTCCGGGACAGGGGAGATTGGCTTTCTTT
j_call: TRBJ2-2; v_call: TRBV5-5; d_call: TRBD1; clone_size: many; cdr3_aa: CASSVGTGKRLFF; cdr3_nt: TGTGCCAGCAGCGTCGGGACAGGGAAGAGGCTGTTTTTT
j_call: TRBJ1-2; v_call: TRBV2; d_call: .; clone_size: .; cdr3_aa: CASSLVGPDYGYTF; cdr3_nt: TGTGCCAGCAGTTTAGTGGGGCCCGACTATGGCTACACCTTC